A selection of T cell receptor beta chains follows, all from one sample in a study of cytomegalovirus exposure and HLA in healthy donors. Sequencing was performed with immunoSEQ multiplex PCR; in TCRdb, only in-frame clones are kept and a portion is missing. The sample table includes around 140,000 clones. Source material: PBMCs. The receptor set was obtained from a woman in her late teens or twenties in good health and CMV-seronegative. The conserved cysteine and the conserved F or W are not part of the CDR3 here. D genes are given only for firm matches.

cdr3_length	v_call	d_call	j_call	cdr3_aa
13	TRBV29-1	NA	TRBJ2-7	SVESDREQSYEQY
12	TRBV2	NA	TRBJ1-1	ASSPFPGNTEAF
9	TRBV29-1	TRBD2	TRBJ2-1	SVEAPSGQF
10	TRBV27	NA	TRBJ2-1	ATLTPYNEQF
14	TRBV7-6	NA	TRBJ2-2	ASSIRGGAGTGELF
13	TRBV6-6	TRBD1	TRBJ1-3	ASSYPGTAGNTIY
11	TRBV29-1	TRBD1	TRBJ1-1	SAAGTGNTEAF
13	TRBV9	TRBD1	TRBJ2-1	ASSARGTADNEQF
13	TRBV30	TRBD1	TRBJ1-5	AWSVAGTGAQPQH
11	TRBV19	NA	TRBJ1-2	ASSMGVNYGYT
11	TRBV29-1	NA	TRBJ1-3	SVGGQSGNTIY
16	TRBV11-3	TRBD2	TRBJ2-1	ASSPPWGLAGGQDEQF
9	TRBV10-1	NA	TRBJ1-2	ASSDGYGYT
13	TRBV6-6	TRBD1	TRBJ1-2	ASSFAGQVDYGYT
12	TRBV30	NA	TRBJ1-1	AWSKEGGITEAF
13	TRBV7-9	TRBD2	TRBJ2-1	ASSLRLAGVDEQF
11	TRBV29-1	NA	TRBJ1-2	SVEVPTGPGYT
15	TRBV5-1	TRBD1	TRBJ1-5	ASSGPGTGVGNQPQH
11	TRBV19	NA	TRBJ2-5	ASSIGREETQY
13	TRBV7-6	NA	TRBJ2-1	ASSLFSGSYNEQF
13	TRBV6-4	NA	TRBJ2-3	ASSAARGSTDTQY
12	TRBV5-6	TRBD1	TRBJ1-4	ASSITGTEEKLF
10	TRBV11-3	NA	TRBJ2-5	ASSLDKETQY
13	TRBV19	NA	TRBJ1-4	ASSIWSTANEKLF
12	TRBV7-9	NA	TRBJ1-1	ASSSGSERTEAF
14	TRBV4-1	TRBD2	TRBJ2-3	ASSLVLAGNTDTQY
10	TRBV6-4	NA	TRBJ1-1	ASKGQNTEAF
10	TRBV7-2	NA	TRBJ2-3	ASSQHKDTQY
11	TRBV7-8	NA	TRBJ1-2	ASSLGQLYGYT
13	TRBV15	NA	TRBJ2-1	ATSSDYLTPSEQF
12	TRBV2	TRBD1	TRBJ2-1	ASRGQGPSNEQF
13	TRBV7-9	NA	TRBJ1-5	ASSPPGASGQPQH
12	TRBV7-2	NA	TRBJ1-1	ASSLGVLNTEAF
11	TRBV5-1	TRBD1	TRBJ2-3	ASIETGSDTQY
12	TRBV5-6	NA	TRBJ1-1	ASSLGNQGTEAF
14	TRBV19	TRBD2	TRBJ2-4	ASSRAGGPDKNIQY
11	TRBV19	NA	TRBJ1-2	ASSIRGINGYT
12	TRBV2	TRBD1	TRBJ1-2	ASSYGQGSYGYT
13	TRBV7-9	NA	TRBJ1-3	ASSFWTVSGNTIY
13	TRBV9	TRBD1	TRBJ1-2	ASSVRVDRNYGYT
11	TRBV7-2	TRBD1	TRBJ2-7	ASSRQGGYEQY
12	TRBV6-5	TRBD1	TRBJ1-2	ASSRDRDNYGYT
15	TRBV5-3	TRBD2	TRBJ2-2	ATTRIPFLGGREELF
10	TRBV2	NA	TRBJ2-7	ASRGTPYEQY
13	TRBV7-6	NA	TRBJ2-1	ASSFTGGGYDEQF
12	TRBV6-5	TRBD1	TRBJ1-2	ASSYAGTGNSLT
11	TRBV29-1	NA	TRBJ2-6	SVRGTGANVLT
14	TRBV27	NA	TRBJ1-2	ASSLNPIGSDYGYT
13	TRBV6-6	TRBD1	TRBJ2-5	ASKRQGDFWETQY
12	TRBV13	NA	TRBJ1-5	ASSSRGGNQPQH
11	TRBV30	NA	TRBJ2-3	ASRDSISDTQY
13	TRBV5-6	NA	TRBJ1-1	ASSLPGVRGTEAF
14	TRBV11-2	NA	TRBJ2-2	ASIPLSGRQAGELF